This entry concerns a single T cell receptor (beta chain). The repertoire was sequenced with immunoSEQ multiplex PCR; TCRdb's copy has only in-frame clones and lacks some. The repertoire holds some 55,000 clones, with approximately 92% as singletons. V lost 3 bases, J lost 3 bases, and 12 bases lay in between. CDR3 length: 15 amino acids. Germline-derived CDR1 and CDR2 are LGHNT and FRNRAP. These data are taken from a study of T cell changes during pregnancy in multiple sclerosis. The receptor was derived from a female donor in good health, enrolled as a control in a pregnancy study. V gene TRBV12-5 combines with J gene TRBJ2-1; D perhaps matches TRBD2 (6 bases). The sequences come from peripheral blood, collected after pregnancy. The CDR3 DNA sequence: TGTGCTAGTGGTTTCTCCTCCGGGGGCTACAATGAGCAGTTCTTC. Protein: CASGFSSGGYNEQFF.